The 21 T cell receptor beta chains reported below all come from one sample, sequenced in a study of graft-versus-host responses after intestinal transplantation. The method was immunoSEQ multiplex PCR; TCRdb's version includes in-frame clones alone and lacks a portion of them. The data hold approximately 12,000 clones, with around 85% observed a single time. The specimen was PBMCs, collected around 310 days after intestinal transplant. These receptor sequences come from a human patient who received an intestinal transplant, so some T cells may come from the graft donor.

This clone occurred a few times. This sequence joins TRBV5-1 and TRBJ1-2; D is unclear. V lost 3 bases and J lost 2, with 5 bases in between. This CDR3 is 12 amino acids long. Germline-derived CDR1 and CDR2 are SGHRS and YFSETQ. This CDR3 is CASSYENYGYTF. In DNA, the CDR3 is TGCGCCAGCAGCTACGAAAACTATGGCTACACCTTC.

The CDR3 is CASSSLAGGETDTQYF. In nucleotides, the CDR3 is TGTGCCAGCAGCTCACTAGCGGGAGGGGAAACAGATACGCAGTATTTT. The V gene is TRBV13, the J gene TRBJ2-3, with 13 bases matching TRBD2. Germline V gene data show CDR1 as PRHDT and CDR2 as FYEKMQ (reference sequence). CDR3 length equals 16 residues. V trimming: 4 bases; J trimming: 3 bases; junction bases outside the gene matches: 4.

The chain is built from TRBV11-1 and TRBJ1-1; no definite D call. The CDR3 loop spans 14 amino acids. Trimming cost V 1 base and J 0 bases, with 6 bases left between them. Germline loops: CDR1 SGHAT, CDR2 FQDESV (reference sequence). The CDR3 loop reads CASSLGVMNTEAFF. The CDR3, as DNA: TGTGCCAGCAGCTTAGGCGTCATGAACACTGAAGCTTTCTTT.

This clone was detected a few times. The chain is built from TRBV5-4 and TRBJ1-2; D is perhaps TRBD1 (5 bases). The V gene's germline CDR1 is SGHNT and CDR2 YYREEE (reference sequence). Trimming shortened V by 4 bases and J by 6 bases, and 13 bases separated the two germline ends. The CDR3 contains 13 residues. The CDR3 region has the DNA TGTGCCAGCAGCGGGGGGACCATCGATGGCTACACCTTC. It translates to CASSGGTIDGYTF.

The V and J genes are TRBV4-3 and TRBJ2-1; TRBD2 agrees at 16 bases. Losses at the gene ends were 6 bases for V and 11 bases for J; bases not matched to a gene: 13. Germline CDR1 reads LGHNA; CDR2 reads YSLEER. The CDR3 has 17 residues. The CDR3 loop reads CASSAGLAGGSLSKQFF. As DNA, the CDR3 is TGCGCCAGCAGTGCGGGACTAGCGGGAGGGTCTCTGAGTAAGCAGTTCTTC.

The chain employs TRBV21-1 and TRBJ2-2; the table's D call of TRBD1 was not tested on the DNA. TRBV21-1 is an annotated pseudogene. The CDR3 spans 17 residues. The CDR3 is CASSKDRTGAYTGELFF. In DNA form, the CDR3 reads TGTGCCAGCAGCAAAGACCGGACAGGGGCCTACACCGGGGAGCTGTTTTTT.

This chain links TRBV6-1 with TRBJ1-5, with D tentatively TRBD1 (5 bases). There are 15 residues in the CDR3. Trimming cost V 1 base and J 0 bases, with 7 bases left between them. Germline CDR1 and CDR2: MNHNS and SASEGT. The CDR3 sequence: CASSEGRVSNQPQHF. The CDR3 DNA is TGTGCCAGCAGTGAAGGCAGGGTTAGCAATCAGCCCCAGCATTTT.

This clone appeared a single time. V is TRBV18 and J is TRBJ2-1; D is possibly TRBD2 (5 bases). The CDR3 runs 13 residues. Trimming took 6 bases from V and 7 from J, leaving 13 bases between them. In germline, CDR1 is KGHSH, CDR2 LQKENI. CDR3 nucleotides: TGTGCCAGCTCCCCCCGCTCGGGAAATGAGCAGTTCTTC. Residues: CASSPRSGNEQFF.

The sample holds one count of this clone. The J gene is TRBJ1-3, the V gene TRBV5-1; 7 bases fit TRBD1. The germline V gene has CDR1 SGHRS and CDR2 YFSETQ. The CDR3 sequence is 14 residues long. V lost 4 bases to trimming and J lost 7 bases; unmatched junction nucleotides: 8. DNA for the CDR3: TGCGCCAGCAGCCCCTGGTCAGGGGGGAACACCATATATTTT. Protein product: CASSPWSGGNTIYF.

The chain combines TRBV4-1 with TRBJ2-3, with 7 positions matching TRBD1. The CDR3 is 13 residues long. The V gene's germline CDR1 is MGHRA and CDR2 YSYEKL. V dropped 6 bases and J dropped 4; count of bases not matched to a gene: 4. The CDR3 DNA reads TGCGCCAGCAGACACACAGGGGCAGATACGCAGTATTTT. Translated: CASRHTGADTQYF.

The chain links TRBV28 to TRBJ2-7; 8 bases agree with TRBD2. J lost 2 bases, V lost 4 bases, and 7 bases had no gene match. The CDR3 contains 15 residues. CDR1 and CDR2 (germline): MDHEN, SYDVKM. CDR3 residues: CASSSPERETYEQYF. CDR3 coding DNA: TGTGCCAGCAGTTCTCCGGAGCGGGAGACCTACGAGCAGTACTTC.

This clone was detected only once. The gene calls are TRBV2 and TRBJ2-1; a possible D gene is TRBD2 (6 bases). V lost 4 bases and J lost 8, with 18 bases in between. This CDR3 is built from 15 residues. Germline V gene data show CDR1 as SNHLY and CDR2 as FYNNEI. CDR3 region: CASSVRESGRYEQFF. Here the CDR3 DNA reads TGTGCCAGCAGTGTTCGGGAGAGCGGTCGTTATGAGCAGTTCTTC.

CDR3 in amino acids: CASDGTGAGNTIYF. The CDR3 DNA is TGTGCCAGCGACGGGACAGGGGCTGGAAACACCATATATTTT. The chain links TRBV28 to TRBJ1-3; 10 bases agree with TRBD1. The J segment lost 2 bases and the V segment lost 8 bases, leaving 3 bases of the junction unmatched. The CDR3 loop spans 14 amino acids. The germline CDR1 and CDR2 sequences are MDHEN and SYDVKM.

The V gene is TRBV28, the J gene TRBJ1-1; 8 nucleotides match TRBD1. This CDR3 is 17 amino acids long. Germline assignment: CDR1 MDHEN and CDR2 SYDVKM. The junction had 16 bases not matched to a gene; V was cut back by 0 bases and J by 10 bases. The CDR3 DNA follows: TGTGCCAGCAGTTTATGCAGAGGACAGGGAAACCCCAGGGGAGCTTTCTTT. Translating gives CASSLCRGQGNPRGAFF.

The J gene is TRBJ2-3, the V gene TRBV5-1, with 8 bases aligning to TRBD1. Germline V gene lookup returns CDR1 SGHRS and CDR2 YFSETQ. The CDR3 loop spans 14 amino acids. V shed 4 bases and J 6 bases; nucleotides not matched to a gene: 7. The CDR3 DNA reads as TGCGCCAGCAGCAACCTGGACAGGGCCGATACGCAGTATTTT. Protein product: CASSNLDRADTQYF. Full variable domain (remainder filled in from reference TRBV5-1 and TRBJ2-3): KAGVTQTPRYLIKTRGQQVTLSCSPISGHRSVSWYQQTPGQGLQFLFEYFSETQRNKGNFPGRFSGRQFSNSRSEMNVSTLELGDSALYLCASSNLDRADTQYFGPGTRLTVL.

The chain links TRBV27 to TRBJ1-1; 8 nucleotides align to TRBD1. This CDR3 is built from 14 residues. Germline CDR1 and CDR2: MNHEY and SMNVEV (reference sequence). V trimming: 7 bases; J trimming: 2 bases; junction bases outside the gene matches: 6. The CDR3 region is CASKPQGGNTEAFF. The CDR3, as DNA: TGTGCCAGCAAACCACAGGGGGGTAACACTGAAGCTTTCTTT.

The chain couples TRBV29-1 to TRBJ2-1; D remains unclear. Deletions cut 2 bases from V and 10 bases from J, with 9 bases between. The CDR3 has 11 amino acids. The germline CDR1 and CDR2 sequences are SQVTM and ANQGSEA. The CDR3 loop reads CSVEWGVEQFF. CDR3 sequence (DNA): TGCAGCGTTGAATGGGGTGTCGAGCAGTTCTTC.

The genes are TRBV5-6 and TRBJ2-2; 7 bases are shared with TRBD2. The CDR3 covers 15 residues. In germline, CDR1 is SGHDT, CDR2 YYEEEE. Trimming took 2 bases from V and 4 from J; bases not matched to a gene: 5. CDR3 amino acids: CASSFGGRATGELFF. CDR3 DNA sequence: TGTGCCAGCAGCTTCGGTGGGAGGGCCACCGGGGAGCTGTTTTTT.

CDR3 nucleotides: TGCGCCAGCAGCTTGGCTAGCGGGGGGCTTGGTACCGGGGAGCTGTTTTTT. Protein sequence: CASSLASGGLGTGELFF. The V call is TRBV5-1, the J call TRBJ2-2; 11 positions match TRBD2. Unmatched junction bases numbered 6, after V lost 0 bases and J lost 5 bases. CDR1 is SGHRS and CDR2 is YFSETQ in the germline V gene. CDR3 size: 17 residues.

The V and J genes are TRBV6-5 and TRBJ2-5; possible D gene TRBD1, 5 bases. Gene TRBJ2-7 matches the end of the DNA better, so the J call may be wrong. This CDR3 has 15 amino acids. Germline loops: CDR1 MNHEY, CDR2 SVGAGI. As DNA, the CDR3 is TGTGCCAGCAGTCCCGCTGGGGCAGTCTCCTACGAGCAGTACTTC. Amino acids: CASSPAGAVSYEQYF.

The CDR3 DNA reads as TGTGCCAGCAGTGCGACAGGGTGGGGTGAAGCTTTCTTT. This codes for CASSATGWGEAFF. The gene calls are TRBV6-1 and TRBJ1-1, with 7 bases identical to TRBD1. Germline trimming cut 4 bases from V and 7 bases from J; bases unmatched to any gene: 6. The CDR3 sequence is 13 residues long. The V gene's germline CDR1 is MNHNS and CDR2 SASEGT.